A single sample gave rise to the 18 T cell receptor beta chains below, sequenced in a study of cytomegalovirus exposure and HLA in healthy donors. With 60 Vbeta and 13 Jbeta primers, the PCR was carried out. Sequencing was performed with immunoSEQ multiplex PCR; in TCRdb, only in-frame clones are kept and a portion is missing. The profile shows approximately 79,000 clones, about four fifths of them singletons. Specimen: PBMCs. These receptors all stem from a male donor in good health and CMV-seropositive.

The gene calls are TRBV6-5 and TRBJ2-3; D is perhaps TRBD2 (6 bases). The V end was cut by 4 bases, the J end by 5 bases, with 7 bases between. Germline loops: CDR1 MNHEY, CDR2 SVGAGI. This CDR3 is built from 12 residues. CDR3 amino acids: CASSFGRDTQYF. In DNA form, the CDR3 reads TGTGCCAGCAGTTTCGGGAGAGATACGCAGTATTTT.

This rearrangement joins TRBV11-2 to TRBJ2-5; D possibly corresponds to TRBD1 (5 bases). Germline V lookup: CDR1 SGHAT, CDR2 FQNNGV. CDR3 length: 13 residues. Trimming took off 5 bases at V and 0 bases at J, with 7 bases between the two ends. The CDR3 bases are TGTGCCAGCAGCCTGACAGACCAAGAGACCCAGTACTTC. Translating it yields CASSLTDQETQYF.

Note on this clone: The junction departs from germline at one end; a sequencing error may be responsible. The V call is TRBV4-1, the J call TRBJ2-2, with 8 bases that match TRBD2. Germline CDR1 is MGHRA and CDR2 is YSYEKL. The CDR3 sequence is 15 residues long. The CDR3 loop is CASSQAGVETGELFF. The CDR3 DNA reads as TGTGCCAGCAGCCAAGCGGGAGTGGAAACCGGGGAGCTGTTTTTT.

V and J are TRBV2 and TRBJ2-1; 10 bases agree with TRBD2. The CDR3 sequence is 15 residues long. CDR1 SNHLY and CDR2 FYNNEI come from the germline V gene. Unmatched junction bases numbered 12, after V lost 6 bases and J lost 10 bases. This chain's CDR3 is CASRSLAGGNLEQFF. The CDR3 DNA reads as TGTGCCAGCAGGTCCTTAGCGGGGGGAAACCTCGAGCAGTTCTTC.

V usage is TRBV5-4 and J usage is TRBJ1-1; no firm D call. CDR1 SGHNT and CDR2 YYREEE come from the germline V gene (reference sequence). The CDR3 has 16 amino acids. The V end lost 0 bases, the J end lost 5 bases, and 17 bases lay between the germline ends. The CDR3 nucleotides are TGTGCCAGCAGCTTGGCCTATTCGGGTCTTTGGACTGAAGCTTTCTTT. Amino acids: CASSLAYSGLWTEAFF.

On this clone: A junction boundary mismatches the germline segment, possibly from a read error. The genes are TRBV29-1 and TRBJ1-5, with D unresolved. Germline V gene sequence: CDR1 SQVTM, CDR2 ANQGSEA. The CDR3 is 12 residues long. The CDR3 loop reads CSVADGNRPQHF. The CDR3 region has the DNA TGCAGCGTTGCAGACGGTAATCGGCCCCAGCATTTT. Full variable domain (missing parts from reference TRBV29-1 and TRBJ1-5): SAVISQKPSRDICQRGTSLTIQCQVDSQVTMMFWYRQQPGQSLTLIATANQGSEATYESGFVIDKFPISRPNLTFSTLTVSNMSPEDSSIYLCSVADGNRPQHFGDGTRLSIL.

V and J are TRBV7-8 and TRBJ1-5, with D possibly being TRBD1 (5 bases). V was clipped by 3 bases and J by 6 bases, with 18 bases between them. This CDR3 is built from 16 residues. The germline V gene has CDR1 SGHVS and CDR2 FQNEAQ. This CDR3 reads CASSLYLGRAGQPQHF. The DNA for the CDR3 is TGTGCCAGCAGCTTGTATCTCGGCAGGGCTGGTCAGCCCCAGCATTTT.

The rearrangement links TRBV6-6 to TRBJ1-5; TRBD1 might be the D (5 bases). Trimming shortened V by 2 bases and J by 6 bases, and 5 bases separated the two germline ends. Germline CDR1 and CDR2: MNHNY and SVGAGI (reference sequence). CDR3 length: 12 residues. CDR3 region: CASSYDSQPQHF. The CDR3 DNA is TGTGCCAGCAGTTACGACAGTCAGCCCCAGCATTTT.

This sequence joins TRBV7-3 and TRBJ2-7; the match to TRBD1 covers 7 bases. In germline, CDR1 is SGHTA, CDR2 FQGTGA. Trimming took 4 bases from V and 7 from J; bases not matched to a gene: 10. CDR3 length equals 14 residues. This CDR3 is CASSSTTGSGEQYF. CDR3 coding DNA: TGTGCCAGCAGCTCCACGACAGGGTCAGGGGAGCAGTACTTC. Drawing the rest from reference TRBV7-3 and TRBJ2-7, the complete variable domain is GAGVSQTPSNKVTEKGKYVELRCDPISGHTALYWYRQSLGQGPEFLIYFQGTGAADDSGLPNDRFFAVRPEGSVSTLKIQRTERGDSAVYLCASSSTTGSGEQYFGPGTRLTVT.

In its sample, this clone was seen once. In DNA, the CDR3 is TGTGCCAGCAGTCTAGCGGGAGAGTTCGGTACGCAGTATTTT. Protein product: CASSLAGEFGTQYF. The rearrangement joins TRBV27 to TRBJ2-3, with 10 bases matching TRBD2. The CDR3 is made up of 14 amino acids. Germline-derived CDR1 and CDR2 are MNHEY and SMNVEV (reference sequence). The junction had 7 bases not matched to a gene; V was cut back by 5 bases and J by 8 bases.

The V and J genes are TRBV6-6 and TRBJ1-2, with D perhaps TRBD1 (6 bases). The CDR3 has 13 amino acids. Germline V CDR1 and CDR2: MNHNY, SVGAGI (reference sequence). The V end lost 0 bases, the J end lost 6 bases, and 8 bases lay between the germline ends. As DNA, the CDR3 is TGTGCCAGCAGTTACTCCAACAGGGATGGCTACACCTTC. It encodes CASSYSNRDGYTF.

This clone occurred once. V gene TRBV18 combines with J gene TRBJ1-1; 10 nucleotides align to TRBD1. After removal of 3 bases from V and 1 base from J, the junction contained 2 bases not matched to a gene. Germline V lookup: CDR1 KGHSH, CDR2 LQKENI. This CDR3 region has 15 residues. This chain's CDR3 is CASSPRQGANTEAFF. The CDR3 DNA reads as TGTGCCAGCTCACCGCGACAGGGGGCGAACACTGAAGCTTTCTTT.

The chain is built from TRBV7-2 and TRBJ1-2; a weak D match, TRBD1 (5 bases). Germline V gene data show CDR1 as SGHTA and CDR2 as FQGNSA. The CDR3 sequence is 13 residues long. Deletions cut 3 bases from V and 11 bases from J, with 16 bases between. In nucleotides, the CDR3 is TGTGCCAGCAGCTTTTCGTTTGAAGGGGCTTACACCTTC. It specifies CASSFSFEGAYTF.

This clone was counted only a few times. This chain uses TRBV4-1 with TRBJ2-3; D is possibly TRBD2 (7 bases). V dropped 1 base and J dropped 4 bases, with 12 bases sitting between them. The CDR3 sequence is 15 residues long. Germline values: CDR1 MGHRA, CDR2 YSYEKL. CDR3 region: CASSQVAGAADTQYF. The CDR3 coding sequence is TGCGCCAGCAGCCAAGTGGCGGGGGCAGCAGATACGCAGTATTTT.

The V and J genes are TRBV27 and TRBJ2-3; 7 positions match TRBD2. V shed 3 bases, J shed 1 base, and the junction held 4 bases outside the gene matches. The CDR3 runs 15 residues. Per germline, CDR1 MNHEY and CDR2 SMNVEV (reference sequence). CDR3 DNA: TGTGCCAGCAGTTTCGTGGCGGGGGGCACAGATACGCAGTATTTT. Its protein is CASSFVAGGTDTQYF.

CDR3 amino acids: CASSLDSPGYTF. The DNA for the CDR3 is TGTGCCAGCTCACTGGACAGTCCTGGCTACACCTTC. The rearrangement links TRBV18 to TRBJ1-2, with a weak D call TRBD1 (6 bases). The CDR3 is made up of 12 amino acids. The germline V gene has CDR1 KGHSH and CDR2 LQKENI. V gave up 4 bases and J gave up 7 bases, with 10 bases separating them.

The chain has TRBV4-2 and TRBJ2-7; 10 bases align to TRBD1. V was pared by 6 bases and J by 6 bases, with 11 bases of the junction left unmatched. The length of the CDR3 is 15 residues. Germline V gene lookup returns CDR1 LGHNA and CDR2 YNFKEQ. DNA for the CDR3: TGTGCCAGCAGTCGCCCGGGGACAGGGGAAACCGAGCAGTACTTC. Encoded protein: CASSRPGTGETEQYF.

The V call is TRBV5-6, the J call TRBJ1-1, with D possibly matching TRBD1 (5 bases). There are 16 residues in the CDR3. From germline, CDR1 is SGHDT and CDR2 YYEEEE. V was cut by 4 bases and J by 0 bases, with 16 bases left in between. The CDR3: CASSARTFSMNTEAFF. CDR3 bases: TGTGCCAGCAGCGCCCGGACATTCTCTATGAACACTGAAGCTTTCTTT.